This T cell receptor (beta chain) originates from a study of T-cell memory formation after mild COVID-19. Turning to the study itself: Across donors, TCR clusters were largely donor specific.

This clonotype has more than one count but fewer than ten. The antigen is unknown. TCRdb reanalysed the 5' RACE reads using MiXCR and keeps one entry per CDR3 protein. The top ten clones hold around 8.4% of a sample with fewer than 550,000 distinct CDR3 sequences, over 15% of them seen once. Findings and limits, study-wide: Clones shrinking from day 15 to 85 showed even CD4/CD8 mixes; later expanders tilted CD4+.

This TCR derives from an adult woman who had mild COVID-19 (a few samples of this study predate the infection). Cell type and time point are not known. What was sequenced was PBMCs or a T cell subset sorted from them (not recorded which).

In nucleotides, the CDR3 is TGTGCCACCAGCAGACCCGACAGGCTTGAAAAACTGTTTTTT. Amino acid sequence: CATSRPDRLEKLFF. The chain has TRBV15 and TRBJ1-4; D may be TRBD1 (6 bases). Trimming shortened V by 2 bases and J by 7 bases, and 11 bases separated the two germline ends. Germline loops: CDR1 LNHNV, CDR2 YYDKDF (reference sequence). The CDR3 length is 14 residues.